This T cell receptor (beta chain) emerged from a study of blood T cells in healthy people across ages. Next came a second PCR, run for about 7 to 12 cycles, which used a sample-barcoded 5' primer along with a J-beta primer mix. TCRdb used MiXCR to reprocess the 5' RACE reads, holding one entry per CDR3 protein. The sample has some 370,000 distinct CDR3 sequences; 50% to 60% are singletons. This CDR3 region has 14 residues. The germline V gene has CDR1 DFQATT and CDR2 SNEGSKA (reference sequence). Investigators took roughly 9.5 milliliters of peripheral blood from every donor. Total RNA, at least 5 micrograms per sample, was extracted from PBMCs. Remarks on this clonotype: A junction boundary mismatches the germline segment, possibly from a read error.

This sequence joins TRBV20-1 and TRBJ2-1, with a tentative D call TRBD2 (6 bases). The TCR comes from a man in his 60s in good health. Sequencing input: blood. The CDR3 here is CSAPTGELGNERFF. The CDR3 bases are TGCAGTGCTCCTACGGGAGAATTGGGCAATGAGCGGTTCTTC.